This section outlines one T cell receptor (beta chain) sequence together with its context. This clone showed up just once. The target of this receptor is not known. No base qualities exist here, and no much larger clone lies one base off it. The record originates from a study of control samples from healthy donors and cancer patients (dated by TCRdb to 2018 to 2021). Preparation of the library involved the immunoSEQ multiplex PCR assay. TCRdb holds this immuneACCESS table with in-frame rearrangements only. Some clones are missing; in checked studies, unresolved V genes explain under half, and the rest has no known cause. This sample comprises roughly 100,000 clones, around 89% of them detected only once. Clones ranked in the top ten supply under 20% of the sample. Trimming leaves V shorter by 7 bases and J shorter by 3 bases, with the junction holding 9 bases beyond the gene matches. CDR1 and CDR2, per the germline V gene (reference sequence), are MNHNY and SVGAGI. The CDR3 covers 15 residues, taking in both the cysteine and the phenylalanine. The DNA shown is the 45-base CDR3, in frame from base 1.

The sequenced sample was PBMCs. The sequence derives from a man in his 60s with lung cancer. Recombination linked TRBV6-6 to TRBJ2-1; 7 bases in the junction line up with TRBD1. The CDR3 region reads CASIITGASYNEQFF. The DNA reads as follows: TGTGCCAGCATAATAACAGGGGCCAGCTACAATGAGCAGTTCTTC.